This T cell receptor beta chain was recovered during a study of T cells in localized non-small cell lung cancer (dated by TCRdb to 2018 to 2021). For context, the study as a whole: T cell repertoires of approximately 250 early-stage NSCLC patients were analyzed, with tumors being compared against uninvolved tumor-adjacent lungs. All 240 or so NSCLC patients in the cohort were treatment-naive and had localized lung tumors that were resected. Of the NSCLC patients, around 140 were male and around 99 were female, and the mean age was approximately 64 years. On the study overall, not on this receptor specifically: Because multi-region sequencing of the tumors was not done, intratumor heterogeneity could not be ruled out. A median of 57 of the top 100 tumor clones turned up in the paired uninvolved adjacent lung, and about 28 of those clones also ranked among the top 100 of that same adjacent lung. Higher blood T cell density associated with longer overall survival, while higher adjacent-lung clonality associated with shorter survival. Uninvolved tumor-adjacent lung showed the highest T cell clonality, higher than tumor, which suggests more focused antigenic responses in the uninvolved tumor-adjacent lung. Since the design was exploratory, TCR variables were selected using unadjusted p-values with no false-discovery rate correction.

A remark on this clone: Its recognized antigen is unknown. No much larger clone exists at a distance of one base, and base qualities are not known.

At diagnosis, peripheral blood, uninvolved tumor-adjacent lung and tumor were collected and were preserved as a mix of fresh-frozen and FFPE material. For TCR repertoire profiling, blood samples were analyzed as peripheral blood mononuclear cells. The immunoSEQ Assay was used to sequence TCR beta CDR3 regions from DNA. On the authors' methods: To compute T cell density, TCR beta template counts were normalized to usable DNA, which was estimated by amplifying housekeeping genes. Richness was estimated using the preseqR package, with extrapolation to 400,000 templates for PBMC samples and to 120,000 templates for tissue samples. Clonality was calculated as one minus Pielou's evenness. Tissue-enriched TCRs were identified through differential abundance testing performed on productive amino-acid clonotypes, with a minimum total count of 5 and an alpha of 0.1. The Jaccard Index and the Morisita Overlap Index were used to measure how much the repertoires overlapped between compartments. GLIPH grouped TCR beta CDR3s together with public tetramer-defined viral CDR3s, and a viral motif had to include at least three viral sequences and also show V-gene enrichment. The source is immuneACCESS, and TCRdb retained only in-frame sequences with V and J called. Part of the clones is not carried over; for the studies checked, unresolved V genes explain less than half of this, and the remainder is unexplained. V, J and clone size were drawn from that table, and D and trimming were deduced from the DNA. This sample has more than 25,000 clones in its table, and 88% of those were observed once. The ten largest clones capture approximately 12% of the sample.

CDR1 and CDR2, looked up from the germline V gene, are SGHVS and FNYEAQ. The CDR3 sequence holds 16 residues, the cysteine and phenylalanine included. Only CDR3 DNA is held: 48 bases, read in frame from base 1. V loses 5 bases, J loses 0 bases, and the germline ends lie 15 bases apart. The sample was peripheral blood, taken before any cancer treatment. The chain employs TRBV7-6 and TRBJ2-3, with the identity of the D gene unclear. This receptor was identified in a female donor at least 60 years old with stage III squamous cell lung carcinoma. The CDR3 region reads CASSPQTETSTDTQYF. The nucleotides are TGTGCCAGCAGCCCCCAGACTGAAACTAGCACAGATACGCAGTATTTT.